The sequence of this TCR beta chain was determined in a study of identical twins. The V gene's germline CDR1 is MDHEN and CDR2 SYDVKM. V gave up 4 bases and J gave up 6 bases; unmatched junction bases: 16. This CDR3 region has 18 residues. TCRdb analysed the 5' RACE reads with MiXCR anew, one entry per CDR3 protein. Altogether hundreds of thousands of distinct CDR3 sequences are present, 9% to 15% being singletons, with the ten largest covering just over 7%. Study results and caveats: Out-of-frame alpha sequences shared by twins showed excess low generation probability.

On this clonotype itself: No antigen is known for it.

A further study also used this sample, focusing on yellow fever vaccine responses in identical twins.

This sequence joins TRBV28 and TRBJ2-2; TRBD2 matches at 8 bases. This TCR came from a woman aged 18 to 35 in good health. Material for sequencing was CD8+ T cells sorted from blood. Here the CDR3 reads CASSYSILAGGLPGELFF. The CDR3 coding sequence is TGTGCCAGCAGTTACTCTATCCTGGCGGGAGGATTGCCCGGGGAGCTGTTTTTT.